There are a few counts of the clone carrying this T cell receptor beta chain. This entry belongs to a study of regulatory T cells in long-lasting Graves disease. There are 16 residues in the CDR3. Trimming shortened V by 0 bases and J by 5 bases, and 17 bases separated the two germline ends. Germline lookup yields CDR1 SGDLS and CDR2 YYNGEE. Through Arm-PCR of CDR3 regions and iRepertoire HTBI primers, TCR beta libraries were built. TCRdb passed the multiplex PCR reads through MiXCR, listing each CDR3 protein once. The sample contains approximately 470,000 distinct CDR3 sequences, about a sixth of which appear only once. Time point given: newly diagnosed GD, antithyroid drugs for less than 3 months. PBMC-extracted RNA yielded the TCR library. This sample also appeared in a second study, on T cells in Graves' hyperthyroidism and ophthalmopathy.

This TCR came from a man aged 35 to 55 with Graves disease. The J gene is TRBJ1-1, the V gene TRBV9, with D tentatively TRBD1 (5 bases). The specimen was peripheral blood mononuclear cells (PBMCs), collected at new diagnosis, from a patient treated with antithyroid drugs. DNA of the CDR3: TGTGCCAGCAGCGTAGGAGTCACAGGCACGGCGACTGAAGCTTTCTTT. Encoded protein: CASSVGVTGTATEAFF.